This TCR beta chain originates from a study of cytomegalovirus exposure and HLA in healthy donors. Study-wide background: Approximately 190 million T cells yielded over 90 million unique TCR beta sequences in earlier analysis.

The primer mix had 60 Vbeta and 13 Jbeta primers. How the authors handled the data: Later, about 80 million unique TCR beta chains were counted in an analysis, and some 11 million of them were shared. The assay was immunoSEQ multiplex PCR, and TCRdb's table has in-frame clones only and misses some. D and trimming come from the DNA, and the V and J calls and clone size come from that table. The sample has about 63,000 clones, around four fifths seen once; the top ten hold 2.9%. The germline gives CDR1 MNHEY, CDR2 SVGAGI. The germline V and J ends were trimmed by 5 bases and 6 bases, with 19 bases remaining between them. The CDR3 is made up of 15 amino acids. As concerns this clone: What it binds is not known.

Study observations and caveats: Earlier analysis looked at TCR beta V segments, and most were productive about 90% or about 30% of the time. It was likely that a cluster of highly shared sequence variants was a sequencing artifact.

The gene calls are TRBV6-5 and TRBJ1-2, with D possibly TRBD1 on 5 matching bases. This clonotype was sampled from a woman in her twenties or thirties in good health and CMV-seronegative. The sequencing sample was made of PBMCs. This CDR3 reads CASSTLIGARNGYTF. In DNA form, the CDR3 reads TGTGCCAGCAGTACCCTTATAGGGGCGCGGAATGGCTACACCTTC.